A selection of T cell receptor beta chains follows, all from one sample in a study of T-cell reconstitution after alpha-beta-depleted transplantation in children. TCRdb redid the calling of the PCR reads with MiXCR, one entry per CDR3 protein. The data show around 400,000 distinct CDR3 sequences, around 21% seen once. The source was PBMCs from the stem cell graft donor, collected from the stem cell graft. The receptors derive from a human donor who donated a stem cell graft to a child with acute myeloid leukemia. Both conserved end residues are part of each CDR3. The D gene is left open where the match is weak. A clone size is listed for some rows: how often the clone was seen (once, few, many), or a class if it is expanded.

J,V,D,size,CDR3,DNA
TRBJ2-4,TRBV20-1,TRBD1,few,CSAADRDLLWAKNIQYF,TGCAGTGCCGCGGACAGGGACCTTCTTTGGGCCAAAAACATTCAGTACTTC
TRBJ2-7,TRBV28,NA,NA,CASSFARLLYEQYF,TGTGCCAGCAGTTTCGCGAGATTGTTATACGAGCAGTACTTC
TRBJ2-2,TRBV12-3/TRBV12-4,NA,NA,CASSFPGFGELFF,TGTGCCAGCAGTTTCCCAGGGTTCGGGGAGCTGTTTTTT
TRBJ1-6,TRBV4-1,NA,NA,CASSQEYRGNSGGSYNSPLHF,TGCGCCAGCAGCCAAGAATATCGGGGGAATAGCGGGGGCTCCTATAATTCACCCCTCCACTTT
TRBJ2-3,TRBV29-1,NA,few,CSASLAGSSTDTQYF,TGCAGCGCCTCTCTAGCAGGCTCGTCGACAGATACGCAGTATTTT
TRBJ2-3,TRBV10-2,TRBD2,many,CASSESGRPPDTQYF,TGCGCCAGCAGTGAAAGCGGGAGGCCCCCAGATACGCAGTATTTT
TRBJ1-2,TRBV29-1,TRBD1,NA,CSGGQGAGGYTF,TGCAGCGGAGGACAGGGGGCAGGGGGCTACACCTTC
TRBJ2-3,TRBV28,NA,NA,CASSVPGVADTQYF,TGTGCCAGCAGTGTTCCGGGAGTGGCAGATACGCAGTATTTT
TRBJ2-1,TRBV6-6,NA,many,CASSFTDYNEQFF,TGTGCCAGCAGTTTCACAGATTACAATGAGCAGTTCTTC
TRBJ2-3,TRBV24-1,NA,few,CATSDPHSIGTDTQYF,TGTGCCACCAGTGATCCGCATTCAATTGGGACAGATACGCAGTATTTT
TRBJ2-7,TRBV6-5,TRBD2,NA,CASSYFAGVGYEQYF,TGTGCCAGCAGTTATTTTGCGGGAGTCGGTTACGAGCAGTACTTC
TRBJ2-3,TRBV19,NA,many,CASSMMGASTDTQYF,TGTGCCAGTAGTATGATGGGCGCAAGCACAGATACGCAGTATTTT
TRBJ2-1,TRBV12-3/TRBV12-4,TRBD2,NA,CASSTSGSSPYNEQFF,TGTGCCAGCAGCACTAGCGGGAGCTCTCCCTACAATGAGCAGTTCTTC
TRBJ2-2,TRBV10-3,TRBD2,NA,CASTSSGINTGELFF,TGTGCCTCCACGTCTAGCGGAATTAACACCGGGGAGCTGTTTTTT
TRBJ1-6,TRBV7-9,NA,NA,CASSSERDWGSPLHF,TGTGCCAGCAGCAGCGAACGGGACTGGGGTTCACCCCTCCACTTT
TRBJ1-1,TRBV28,NA,few,CASSLGVKNTEAFF,TGTGCCAGCAGTTTAGGGGTCAAGAACACTGAAGCTTTCTTT
TRBJ2-3,TRBV12-3/TRBV12-4,TRBD1,NA,CASSLPGGADTQYF,TGTGCCAGCAGTTTGCCAGGGGGCGCAGATACGCAGTATTTT
TRBJ2-3,TRBV12-3/TRBV12-4,NA,few,CASSLPAGREVGGTQYF,TGTGCCAGCAGTTTGCCGGCGGGCAGGGAGGTTGGTGGTACGCAGTATTTT
TRBJ2-5,TRBV5-1,TRBD2,few,CASSLFKLAGGAQETQYF,TGCGCCAGCAGCTTGTTCAAACTAGCGGGAGGGGCCCAAGAGACCCAGTACTTC
TRBJ2-1,TRBV15,TRBD1,NA,CATSRLTGQGNEQFF,TGTGCCACCAGCAGGTTAACTGGACAGGGGAATGAGCAGTTCTTC
TRBJ2-3,TRBV7-9,NA,NA,CASTQDFTDTQYF,TGTGCCAGCACCCAGGACTTCACAGATACGCAGTATTTT
TRBJ1-1,TRBV15,NA,NA,CATSNGGLNTEAFF,TGTGCCACCAGCAACGGGGGTTTGAACACTGAAGCTTTCTTT
TRBJ2-5,TRBV5-1,TRBD2,NA,CASGEGWSQETQYF,TGCGCCAGCGGGGAGGGATGGAGTCAAGAGACCCAGTACTTC
TRBJ2-7,TRBV27,NA,many,CASREGGGYEQYF,TGTGCCAGCAGGGAGGGAGGGGGATACGAGCAGTACTTC
TRBJ2-5,TRBV10-3,NA,NA,CAISPGVGQETQYF,TGTGCCATCAGCCCTGGAGTAGGGCAAGAGACCCAGTACTTC
TRBJ1-3,TRBV19,NA,NA,CASSEDGLRGNTIYF,TGTGCCAGTAGCGAAGACGGACTCCGTGGAAACACCATATATTTT
TRBJ2-7,TRBV18,NA,few,CASSPYVDYEQYF,TGTGCCAGCTCACCATATGTCGACTACGAGCAGTACTTC
TRBJ2-1,TRBV11-2,TRBD2,few,CASRHSAGGSSYNEQFF,TGTGCCAGCAGACACTCAGCGGGAGGTAGCTCCTACAATGAGCAGTTCTTC
TRBJ2-7,TRBV4-3,TRBD2,few,CASSQDRVSATSAYEQYF,TGCGCCAGCAGCCAAGATAGGGTGTCGGCGACTAGCGCGTACGAGCAGTACTTC
TRBJ2-1,TRBV20-1,TRBD2,many,CSAGEYAGGSYNEQFF,TGCAGTGCTGGAGAGTATGCGGGAGGCTCCTACAATGAGCAGTTCTTC
TRBJ2-7,TRBV20-1,TRBD2,NA,CSARTSGSSEQYF,TGCAGTGCTCGGACTAGCGGGAGTTCTGAGCAGTACTTC
TRBJ2-7,TRBV9,TRBD2,NA,CASSVASGSYEQYF,TGTGCCAGCAGCGTAGCTAGCGGGTCCTACGAGCAGTACTTC
TRBJ2-1,TRBV5-1,NA,few,CASTEDGYNEQFF,TGCGCCAGCACGGAGGACGGATACAATGAGCAGTTCTTC
TRBJ2-3,TRBV9,NA,NA,CASSVVHGEVSTDTQYF,TGTGCCAGCAGCGTAGTACACGGGGAGGTGAGCACAGATACGCAGTATTTT
TRBJ1-2,TRBV12-3/TRBV12-4,NA,NA,CASSLVRNYGYTF,TGTGCCAGCAGTTTAGTAAGAAACTATGGCTACACCTTC
TRBJ1-1,TRBV6-1,NA,few,CASSDLTVWGEAFF,TGTGCCAGCAGTGACCTGACAGTTTGGGGTGAAGCTTTCTTT
TRBJ2-1,TRBV7-9,TRBD2,NA,CASSFGSGRGAYNEQFF,TGTGCCAGCAGCTTCGGAAGCGGGAGAGGGGCCTACAATGAGCAGTTCTTC
TRBJ1-1,TRBV7-2,NA,NA,CASSLVATENTEAFF,TGTGCCAGCAGCTTAGTTGCAACGGAAAACACTGAAGCTTTCTTT
TRBJ1-4,TRBV7-8,NA,NA,CASSLELMVKSDEKLFF,TGTGCCAGCAGCTTAGAACTGATGGTCAAATCGGATGAAAAACTGTTTTTT